This record concerns one T cell receptor (beta chain) sequence. These data belong to a study of blood T cell repertoires in COVID-19. Study-level background: PBMCs, B-cell-depleted T cells, or T cells were the source of the cDNA or gDNA that made up the material.

Authors' analysis steps: Estimation of nucleated cell counts was performed using reference gene primer amplification. Assay used: immunoSEQ multiplex PCR; TCRdb lists only in-frame clones, some missing. The DNA gave D and trimming, while V, J and clone size come from that table. In the table there are around 250,000 clones, around 84% of which are singletons. Per germline, CDR1 KGHSH and CDR2 LQKENI. V was shortened by 2 bases and J by 0 bases, with 10 bases between the two germline ends. This CDR3 spans 15 amino acids. The origin of this receptor is a woman under 30 with acute or convalescent COVID-19. Sequencing input: peripheral blood. The chain carries TRBV18 and TRBJ1-1; D not certain. CDR3 sequence reads: CASSPEYSMNTEAFF. The DNA of the CDR3 is TGTGCCAGCTCACCAGAATACAGCATGAACACTGAAGCTTTCTTT.